Listed here are 27 T cell receptor beta chains from one sample, sequenced in a study of T cells in Graves' hyperthyroidism and ophthalmopathy. It was RNA transcripts that yielded the amplified TCR beta CDR3 regions. The HTBI primer set was used in a first-round RT-PCR of the TCR CDR3. TCRdb used MiXCR to reprocess the multiplex PCR reads, holding one entry per CDR3 protein. The sample yields roughly 510,000 distinct CDR3 sequences, over 45% seen once. The sample was peripheral blood or thyroid tissue (not recorded which). The origin of the receptors is an adult woman with Graves' disease, either hyperthyroidism or ophthalmopathy (not recorded which).

This clonotype was picked up one time. This rearrangement joins TRBV7-9 to TRBJ1-4; D gene uncertain. The CDR3 covers 14 residues. V was pared by 1 base and J by 6 bases, with 9 bases between. Germline lookup yields CDR1 SEHNR and CDR2 FQNEAQ (reference sequence). The DNA of the CDR3 is TGTGCCAGCAGCTTAGAGCCCATGGATGAAAAACTGTTTTTT. As protein: CASSLEPMDEKLFF.

There are a few counts of this clonotype. The junction differs from germline at one of its ends, possibly a read error. The chain recombines TRBV7-8 with TRBJ2-2, with TRBD1 matching 8 bases. The germline V gene encodes CDR1 SGHVS and CDR2 FQNEAQ. The CDR3 is 16 amino acids. CDR3 DNA: TGTGCCAGCAGCTTGAACAGGGGGGAGAACACCGGGGAGCTGTCTTGG. Translating gives CASSLNRGENTGELSW.

This clonotype was detected only a few times. The genes are TRBV4-1 and TRBJ2-7; a possible D gene is TRBD1 (6 bases). This CDR3 comprises 16 residues. Trimming removed 1 base from V and 4 bases from J, with 17 bases in between. Germline assignment: CDR1 MGHRA and CDR2 YSYEKL. Written as DNA, the CDR3 is TGCGCCAGCAGCCAAGCTTCCGAGGACAGCTTTTACGAGCAGTACTTC. Translation gives CASSQASEDSFYEQYF.

This clonotype showed up many times. The gene calls are TRBV29-1 and TRBJ1-1; the match to TRBD1 covers 9 bases. The length of the CDR3 is 14 residues. Unmatched junction bases numbered 9, after V lost 0 bases and J lost 10 bases. Per germline, CDR1 SQVTM and CDR2 ANQGSEA. The CDR3 DNA follows: TGCAGCGTTGAAGATCCGGGACAGGGTTATGTAGCTTTCTTT. It specifies CSVEDPGQGYVAFF.

The sample holds a few counts of this clonotype. This chain links TRBV28 with TRBJ1-2; D gene unclear. The CDR3 loop spans 14 amino acids. The V gene's germline CDR1 is MDHEN and CDR2 SYDVKM. Trimming took 5 bases from V and 3 from J, leaving 13 bases between them. This CDR3 is CASSPSNTDYGYTF. The CDR3 nucleotides read TGTGCCAGCAGTCCCTCCAATACGGACTATGGCTACACCTTC.

The chain employs TRBV2 and TRBJ2-2, with D unclear. The CDR3 consists of 15 residues. V was shortened by 7 bases and J by 3 bases, with 15 bases between the two germline ends. The V gene's germline CDR1 is SNHLY and CDR2 FYNNEI. The CDR3: CASNDIYADTGELFF. DNA of the CDR3: TGTGCCAGCAACGACATATATGCGGACACCGGGGAGCTGTTTTTT.

The rearrangement joins TRBV20-1 to TRBJ1-2, with 9 bases identical to TRBD1. The CDR3 has 16 amino acids. Germline CDR1 reads DFQATT; CDR2 reads SNEGSKA (reference sequence). The J segment lost 1 base and the V segment lost 2 bases, leaving 8 bases of the junction unmatched. CDR3 nucleotide sequence: TGCAGTGCTAGATCGGACAGGGGCCCTCGTAACTATGGCTACACCTTC. Protein product: CSARSDRGPRNYGYTF.

This chain joins TRBV11-2 and TRBJ2-3; D is perhaps TRBD2 (7 bases). The V and J ends lost 8 bases and 10 bases respectively, with 19 bases between them. This CDR3 is 13 amino acids long. Looked up from germline, CDR1 is SGHAT and CDR2 is FQNNGV. The CDR3 here is CASGRAGALAQYF. The CDR3 DNA follows: TGTGCCAGCGGGCGGGCGGGGGCCTTGGCGCAGTATTTT.

V and J are TRBV29-1 and TRBJ2-3; D gene uncertain. The germline V gene encodes CDR1 SQVTM and CDR2 ANQGSEA. There are 11 residues in the CDR3. V lost 6 bases to trimming and J lost 5 bases, with 9 bases between them. CDR3 sequence reads: CSVVRVDTQYF. CDR3 DNA: TGCAGCGTCGTAAGGGTAGATACGCAGTATTTT.

This clonotype came up many times. The chain combines TRBV5-1 with TRBJ1-1; perhaps TRBD1 as D (5 bases). Germline CDR1 reads SGHRS; CDR2 reads YFSETQ. The V gene lost 0 bases and the J gene lost 0 bases, with 12 bases spanning the gap. CDR3 length: 16 amino acids. The CDR3 coding sequence is TGCGCCAGCAGCTTGGCCGGGGGGGAAATGAACACTGAAGCTTTCTTT. Its protein product is CASSLAGGEMNTEAFF.

The chain joins TRBV7-3 to TRBJ2-3; 8 bases agree with TRBD1. The CDR3 spans 16 residues. J was trimmed by 0 bases and V by 5 bases; bases with no gene match: 7. Germline CDR1 and CDR2: SGHTA and FQGTGA. The DNA of the CDR3 is TGTGCCAGCAGCCCGGGACAGGCCTATAGCACAGATACGCAGTATTTT. It specifies CASSPGQAYSTDTQYF.

The chain carries TRBV30 and TRBJ1-1, with TRBD1 as a possible D gene (5 bases). V shed 0 bases and J shed 5 bases, with 19 bases lying between them. CDR1 GTSNPN and CDR2 SVGIG come from the germline V gene (reference sequence). The CDR3 is 16 residues long. CDR3 nucleotides: TGTGCCTGGAGTGTCCCATCCGTTGGGGCGGGGACTGAAGCTTTCTTT. Protein product: CAWSVPSVGAGTEAFF.

J is TRBJ1-5 and V is TRBV7-2; 8 bases are shared with TRBD1. The ends lost 5 bases at V and 0 bases at J; junction bases unmatched: 9. The CDR3 runs 17 residues. CDR1 is SGHTA and CDR2 is FQGNSA in the germline V gene. The CDR3, as DNA: TGTGCCAGCAGCCCCGGACAGGGCCACTATAGCAATCAGCCCCAGCATTTT. Protein: CASSPGQGHYSNQPQHF. Variable domain in full (rest from reference TRBV7-2 and TRBJ1-5): GAGVSQSPSNKVTEKGKDVELRCDPISGHTALYWYRQSLGQGLEFLIYFQGNSAPDKSGLPSDRFSAERTGGSVSTLTIQRTQQEDSAVYLCASSPGQGHYSNQPQHFGDGTRLSIL.

CDR3 coding DNA: TGTGCCAGCAGCTTGTCCGGACTAGCGAGGGAGACCCAGCATTTT. It codes for CASSLSGLARETQHF. The chain employs TRBV5-6 and TRBJ1-5, with D hard to call. With 1 base removed from V and 11 bases from J, the gap between germline ends came to 19 bases. Germline assignment: CDR1 SGHDT and CDR2 YYEEEE. CDR3 length equals 15 residues.

This clonotype was seen repeatedly, ten times or more. The rearrangement uses TRBV7-6 and TRBJ2-5, with a tentative D call TRBD2 (5 bases). The CDR3 has 14 amino acids. Germline lookup yields CDR1 SGHVS and CDR2 FNYEAQ. V was shortened by 1 base and J by 5 bases, with 11 bases between the two germline ends. This chain's CDR3 is CASSLGRGLETQYF. The CDR3 nucleotides are TGTGCCAGCAGCTTAGGGAGAGGGTTGGAGACCCAGTACTTC.

The chain combines TRBV2 with TRBJ1-4, with 9 bases that match TRBD1. J was trimmed by 8 bases and V by 3 bases; bases with no gene match: 7. Germline CDR1 SNHLY, CDR2 FYNNEI. The CDR3 is 15 amino acids. The CDR3 nucleotides are TGTGCCAGCAGTGACTTGGGACAGGGACGCGAAAAACTGTTTTTT. Its protein product is CASSDLGQGREKLFF.

The table lists this clonotype with a count of one. The junction departs from germline at one end; a sequencing error may be responsible. The genes are TRBV9 and TRBJ1-1; 11 bases match TRBD1. From germline, CDR1 is SGDLS and CDR2 YYNGEE. The CDR3 has 18 residues. CDR3 loop: CAISGDRDRGYGSTEAFF. CDR3 in DNA: TGTGCCATCAGCGGAGACCGGGACAGGGGGTACGGTAGCACTGAAGCTTTCTTT.

This clonotype was observed many times. The V and J genes are TRBV5-4 and TRBJ2-7, with a possible D match to TRBD2 (5 bases). The CDR3 has 14 residues. The V gene lost 1 base and the J gene lost 4 bases, with 12 bases spanning the gap. From germline, CDR1 is SGHNT and CDR2 YYREEE (reference sequence). The CDR3: CASSLSSGDYEQYF. DNA for the CDR3: TGTGCCAGCAGCTTGTCCAGCGGAGATTACGAGCAGTACTTC.

The V gene is TRBV29-1, the J gene TRBJ1-1; maybe TRBD1 (6 bases). The CDR3 has 14 amino acids. V was trimmed by 7 bases and J by 0 bases, leaving 15 bases between them. Germline loops: CDR1 SQVTM, CDR2 ANQGSEA. Here the CDR3 reads CSGKDSSMNTEAFF. Written as DNA, the CDR3 is TGCAGCGGCAAGGACAGCTCTATGAACACTGAAGCTTTCTTT.

As concerns this clonotype: A junction boundary mismatches the germline segment, possibly from a read error. The rearrangement links TRBV29-1 to TRBJ2-7; TRBD1 might be the D (6 bases). Germline V gives CDR1 SQVTM, CDR2 ANQGSEA. The CDR3 loop spans 14 amino acids. The CDR3, as DNA: TGTGCCAGGAAATCAGGGACACCAGCCTACGAGCAGTACTTC. Amino acid sequence: CARKSGTPAYEQYF.

This clonotype was recorded many times. The V and J genes are TRBV20-1 and TRBJ1-2; TRBD1 aligns across 9 bases. V lost 4 bases, J lost 7 bases, and 10 bases stayed unmatched. The CDR3 runs to 14 residues. Germline CDR1 reads DFQATT; CDR2 reads SNEGSKA (reference sequence). The CDR3 DNA reads as TGCAGTGCTACCTCCGGGACAGGGCGGATTGGCTACACCTTC. This codes for CSATSGTGRIGYTF.

This clonotype was seen only once. The rearrangement links TRBV2 to TRBJ1-2, with D tentatively TRBD1 (6 bases). CDR3 size: 14 residues. Germline CDR1 SNHLY, CDR2 FYNNEI. The germline V and J ends were trimmed by 7 bases and 2 bases, with 14 bases remaining between them. DNA for the CDR3: TGTGCCAGCACCACTTTACAGGGAAACTATGGCTACACCTTC. The encoded protein is CASTTLQGNYGYTF.

CDR3: CASSLRAGLFYEQYF. In DNA, the CDR3 is TGCGCCAGCAGTCTCCGGGCAGGGTTGTTCTACGAGCAGTACTTC. This sequence joins TRBV5-1 and TRBJ2-7, with D tentatively TRBD1 (5 bases). The CDR3 loop spans 15 amino acids. Germline lookup yields CDR1 SGHRS and CDR2 YFSETQ. Trimming removed 5 bases at V and 3 bases at J, with 18 bases between.

This clonotype was detected only a few times. CDR3 nucleotides: TGTGCCAGCAGTTTGGGGCATAACGAGCAGTACTTC. Its translation is CASSLGHNEQYF. The chain uses TRBV12-3 or TRBV12-4 and TRBJ2-7, with D tentatively TRBD1 (5 bases). The CDR3 is 12 amino acids. V dropped 3 bases and J dropped 5 bases, with 8 bases sitting between them.

This clonotype was observed at least ten times. This rearrangement joins TRBV20-1 to TRBJ1-5, with D unresolved. Germline loops: CDR1 DFQATT, CDR2 SNEGSKA (reference sequence). CDR3 size: 15 residues. V gave up 2 bases and J gave up 1 base, with 12 bases separating them. CDR3 sequence: CSARYAGGSNQPQHF. In DNA, the CDR3 is TGCAGTGCTAGATACGCGGGCGGAAGCAATCAGCCCCAGCATTTT.

This clonotype was seen many times. The V call is TRBV29-1, the J call TRBJ2-7; D is perhaps TRBD2 (8 bases). CDR1 and CDR2 (germline): SQVTM, ANQGSEA. This CDR3 is 13 amino acids long. CDR3 sequence (DNA): TGCAGTGAGGGGGCTAGCGGGTGCTACGAGCAGTACTTC. This translates into CSEGASGCYEQYF.

This clonotype was seen at least ten times. This chain uses TRBV7-2 with TRBJ2-7; the match to TRBD1 covers 8 bases. CDR1 and CDR2 from the germline V gene are SGHTA and FQGNSA. Trimming took 5 bases from V and 1 from J; bases not matched to a gene: 4. The CDR3 consists of 14 residues. The CDR3 region has the DNA TGTGCCAGCAGCCCCCAGGGGGCTTCCTACGAGCAGTACTTC. It codes for CASSPQGASYEQYF.